This TCR beta chain is drawn from a study of OX40 agonist ivuxolimab in advanced cancers. Study details: Each patient was given ivuxolimab into a vein every 2 weeks, at 0.01 to 10 mg/kg. Study-wide results and limits: By week 6 at 0.1 to 3.0 mg/kg, blood CD4+ and CD8+ T cells had expanded clonally.

Germline V lookup: CDR1 SGHAT, CDR2 FQNNGV. With V trimmed by 5 bases and J by 9 bases, 9 bases remained unmatched. This CDR3 contains 14 residues. Worth noting for this clone: Its antigen is not known.

The table came from immunoSEQ multiplex PCR; TCRdb's copy has only in-frame clones and leaves some out. The sample records about 78,000 clones, around nine tenths being singletons. This rearrangement joins TRBV11-2 to TRBJ2-1, with TRBD1 identical over 8 bases. This sequence was found in an adult with an advanced solid tumor such as melanoma, head and neck, liver or kidney cancer. The sequenced sample was CD4+ or CD8+ T cells sorted from blood, obtained in a trial of the OX40 agonist ivuxolimab. The CDR3 region is CASSPRTGMTEQFF. As DNA, the CDR3 is TGTGCCAGCAGCCCCCGGACAGGGATGACTGAGCAGTTCTTC.